The rows below give T cell receptor beta chains drawn from one sample of a study of cytomegalovirus exposure and HLA in healthy donors. The table came from immunoSEQ multiplex PCR; TCRdb's copy has only in-frame clones and leaves some out. The sample has roughly 180,000 clones, around 76% seen once. The sequenced sample consisted of PBMCs. These receptors originate from a man aged 35-49 years in good health and CMV-seronegative. Each CDR3 is given with its conserved first and last residue. D genes are given only for firm matches. Size tells how often a clone was seen (once, few, many) or the class of an expanded clone, and some rows leave it out.

clone_size j_call v_call d_call cdr3_nt cdr3_aa
few TRBJ1-1 TRBV6-4 NA TGTGCCAGCAGTGACCCACATGGGACTTTCATGAACACTGAAGCTTTCTTT CASSDPHGTFMNTEAFF
NA TRBJ1-1 TRBV6-6 NA TGTGCCAGCAGCCTAGCCGAAGCTTTCTTT CASSLAEAFF
NA TRBJ2-2 TRBV5-1 TRBD2 TGCGCCAGCAGCCGGGGGGGGAACACCGGGGAGCTGTTTTTT CASSRGGNTGELFF
few TRBJ2-1 TRBV6-5 TRBD2 TGTGCCAGCAGTTCCGCTAGCGGGAGGGCTTACAATGAGCAGTTCTTC CASSSASGRAYNEQFF
NA TRBJ1-5 TRBV2 TRBD1 TGTGCCAGCAGTGGCGGACAGGACAATCAGCCCCAGCATTTT CASSGGQDNQPQHF
once TRBJ1-5 TRBV7-2 NA TGTGCCAGCAGCGCAATTGGGGGGGGCAATCAGCCCCAGCATTTT CASSAIGGGNQPQHF
NA TRBJ2-7 TRBV5-1 TRBD2 TGCGCCAGCAGCCGACTAGCGGGAGGGGGGGCCTACGAGCAGTACTTC CASSRLAGGGAYEQYF
NA TRBJ2-7 TRBV5-1 NA TGCGCCAGCAGCTTGGCCCTGTCAGGGATAGCCTACGAGCAGTACTTC CASSLALSGIAYEQYF
NA TRBJ2-2 TRBV11-2 NA TGTGCCAGCACCTCAACGAGCCTTCCAACCGGGGAGCTGTTTTTT CASTSTSLPTGELFF
NA TRBJ2-7 TRBV27 NA TGTGCCAGCAGTTTCTCCCCTACCTACGAGCAGTACTTC CASSFSPTYEQYF
NA TRBJ2-3 TRBV6-1 TRBD2 TGTGCCAGCAGTGATCGGACTAGAGCGGGAGTCATGGCAGATACGCAGTATTTT CASSDRTRAGVMADTQYF
NA TRBJ1-1 TRBV28 NA TGTGCCAGCAGTACAGACAGAGAAGCTTTCTTT CASSTDREAFF
NA TRBJ2-5 TRBV19 NA TGTGCCAGTAGTATAGGACAGGACCTTCGGGAGACCCAGTACTTC CASSIGQDLRETQYF
NA TRBJ2-2 TRBV27 NA TGTGCCAGCAGTGCAGGTCGAAAGACCGGGGAGCTGTTTTTT CASSAGRKTGELFF
NA TRBJ1-3 TRBV5-1 NA TGCGCCAGCAGCCAGGGGCAAGGAAACACCATATATTTT CASSQGQGNTIYF
NA TRBJ2-2 TRBV18 NA TGTGCCAGCTCACAACTTAATACCGGGGAGCTGTTTTTT CASSQLNTGELFF
NA TRBJ2-1 TRBV11-2 NA TGTGCCAGCAGCTTAGCGGGAGTTAACAATGAGCAGTTCTTC CASSLAGVNNEQFF
NA TRBJ2-5 TRBV7-3 NA TGTGCCAGCAGCTTGGGGAGAGGGACTCAGGACCAAGAGACCCAGTACTTC CASSLGRGTQDQETQYF
NA TRBJ1-4 TRBV9 NA TGTGCCAGCAGCGTAGGAAATTTAGTCGGTAATGAAAAACTGTTTTTT CASSVGNLVGNEKLFF
NA TRBJ1-2 TRBV28 NA TGTGCCAGCAGTTTAGGTGACTTTACCTTAGCTAACTATGGCTACACCTTC CASSLGDFTLANYGYTF
NA TRBJ2-3 TRBV28 TRBD2 TGTGCCAGCAGCCCCCTAGCGGGGGGGCCTTATACGCAGTATTTT CASSPLAGGPYTQYF
few TRBJ1-2 TRBV2 TRBD1 TGTGCCAGCCGATTTCATGGGCAGGGGGCGCGTGGCTACACCTTC CASRFHGQGARGYTF
once TRBJ2-7 TRBV7-2 NA TGTGCCAGCAGCCCGGGGAGCTACGAGCAGTACTTC CASSPGSYEQYF
few TRBJ2-5 TRBV2 TRBD1 TGTGCCAGCAGGGAGACAGGGTACCGAGAGACCCAGTACTTC CASRETGYRETQYF
NA TRBJ2-7 TRBV19 TRBD1 TGTGCCAGTAGTATTTCGGTACGACAGGGATTCTCCTACGAGCAGTACTTC CASSISVRQGFSYEQYF
NA TRBJ2-7 TRBV19 NA TGTGCCAGTAAAGGACTAACTCAACGGGAAGACGGCTACGAGCAGTACTTC CASKGLTQREDGYEQYF
once TRBJ2-2 TRBV28 TRBD1 TGTGCCAGCAGCGCCAGGGGGACCGGGGAGCTGTTTTTT CASSARGTGELFF
NA TRBJ1-1 TRBV9 TRBD1 TGTGCCAGCAGCGCTCCAGGGGGCCCGAACACTGAAGCTTTCTTT CASSAPGGPNTEAFF
NA TRBJ2-7 TRBV28 TRBD2 TGTGCCAGCAGGACTAGCGGAACCTACGAGCAGTACTTC CASRTSGTYEQYF
NA TRBJ2-1 TRBV7-7 NA TGTGCTAGCAGCTTAGACGGGAGCTCCTACAATGAGCAGTTCTTC CASSLDGSSYNEQFF
few TRBJ2-5 TRBV7-2 TRBD1 TGTGCCAGCAGCTTAGCCGGGACAGCAGAAGAGACCCAGTACTTC CASSLAGTAEETQYF
NA TRBJ2-7 TRBV7-2 NA TGTGCCAGCAGCTTTACGTGGGGGGAGGAGCAGTACTTC CASSFTWGEEQYF
NA TRBJ2-7 TRBV7-7 TRBD1 TGTGCTAGCAGCTCGGGACAGGGGGCCGGCTACGAGCAGTACTTC CASSSGQGAGYEQYF
NA TRBJ2-1 TRBV5-6 TRBD2 TGTGCCAGCAGCTTGGCCTTGACTAGCGGGGGGGCCAATGAGCAGTTCTTC CASSLALTSGGANEQFF
once TRBJ2-2 TRBV4-3 NA TGCGCCAGCAGCCAAGTCAGGGCGGAATATATCACCGGGGAGCTGTTTTTT CASSQVRAEYITGELFF
NA TRBJ1-2 TRBV5-1 TRBD1 TGCGCCAGCAGCATCCCCGGGACAGGGGGCTATGGCTACACCTTC CASSIPGTGGYGYTF
NA TRBJ2-7 TRBV10-3 NA TGTGCCATCAGTGACAGGACAGACTACTACGAGCAGTACTTC CAISDRTDYYEQYF
NA TRBJ1-2 TRBV21-1 NA TGTGCCAGCAGCCACCGGGGACAGGGGGGCGGCTACACCTTC CASSHRGQGGGYTF
NA TRBJ1-6 TRBV18 NA TGTGCCAGCTCACCAAGACAGGAGAGCTCCTATAATTCACCCCTCCACTTT CASSPRQESSYNSPLHF
NA TRBJ1-1 TRBV2 TRBD1 TGTGCCAGCAGCTCACAGGGGGCGAACACTGAAGCTTTCTTT CASSSQGANTEAFF
NA TRBJ1-5 TRBV30 TRBD1 TGTGCCTGTGACAGGGGGTCGAATCAGCCCCAGCATTTT CACDRGSNQPQHF
NA TRBJ1-2 TRBV29-1 NA TGCAGCGTTGAGATGAGACTTCTTAACTATGGCTACACCTTC CSVEMRLLNYGYTF
NA TRBJ2-4 TRBV2 TRBD2 TGTGCCAGCAGGAAGGCGGGAGGGCCTCAAAACATTCAGTACTTC CASRKAGGPQNIQYF
NA TRBJ2-7 TRBV7-9 TRBD1 TGTGCCAGCAGCGATAGGGACAGGGGCTACTACGAGCAGTACTTC CASSDRDRGYYEQYF
NA TRBJ1-1 TRBV11-2 TRBD1 TGTGCCAGCAGCTTAGGGGACAGCACTGAAGCTTTCTTT CASSLGDSTEAFF
NA TRBJ2-7 TRBV9 TRBD1 TGTGCCAGCAGCCCCCCCACGGGGACAGGGGGTATCTACGAGCAGTACTTC CASSPPTGTGGIYEQYF
NA TRBJ2-2 TRBV4-3 NA TGCGCCAGCAGCCAAGATCCGGACAAAATGGCAGGGGAGCTGTTTTTT CASSQDPDKMAGELFF
few TRBJ2-1 TRBV6-1 TRBD2 TGTGCCAGCAGTGGGGGGAGGGGCCGGTACAATGAGCAGTTCTTC CASSGGRGRYNEQFF
few TRBJ2-2 TRBV28 NA TGTGCCAGCAGATCGGGACAAGCGAACACCGGGGAGCTGTTTTTT CASRSGQANTGELFF
few TRBJ1-5 TRBV6-5 TRBD1 TGTGCCAGCAGTTGGACAGGGGGGTCAAATCAGCCCCAGCATTTT CASSWTGGSNQPQHF